These T cell receptor beta chains were read from a single sample in a study of response to subunit inactivated influenza vaccine. TCRdb passed the RT-PCR reads through MiXCR, listing each CDR3 protein once. The table includes around 570,000 distinct CDR3 sequences, 11% detected once. These data were likewise used in another study, on T cells expressing NK-cell markers.

This material consisted of PBMCs from blood, taken on the day of vaccination. These receptors came from a man aged 45 to 65 who received an inactivated influenza vaccine. Both conserved end residues are part of each CDR3. Each record gives: CDR3 length, V gene, clone size, J gene, CDR3 protein. Size values are once, few and many counts, or a class for expanded clones, and some rows have none.

15	TRBV20-1	.	TRBJ2-5	CSARGGAESPETQYF
13	TRBV4-1	many	TRBJ1-1	CASSLTGVAEAFF
15	TRBV6-1	few	TRBJ2-1	CASGVAGTSSREQFF
12	TRBV20-1	many	TRBJ2-5	CSAKPGQETQYF
12	TRBV7-9	.	TRBJ2-1	CASSLVRELQFF
13	TRBV21-1	many	TRBJ2-7	CASSKGRSYEQYF
13	TRBV19	many	TRBJ1-1	CASSKGMETEAFF
17	TRBV6-5	.	TRBJ2-7	CASSYRPGGGNSYEQYF
13	TRBV28	few	TRBJ2-7	CASSAGGSDEQYF
12	TRBV7-2	.	TRBJ1-1	CASSSAGTEAFF
14	TRBV6-4	.	TRBJ1-1	CASSENGMNTEAFF
15	TRBV2	many	TRBJ1-6	CASSRTDLRDSPLHF
13	TRBV5-1	.	TRBJ1-1	CASSLPSRSEAFF
15	TRBV20-1	many	TRBJ2-7	CSARVGGTGTYEQYF
17	TRBV6-4	.	TRBJ2-5	CASSDFEQWGGKETQYF
15	TRBV14	few	TRBJ2-3	CASSFSRGNSDTQYF
14	TRBV7-2	.	TRBJ2-5	CASSPHSGGETQYF
14	TRBV7-2	.	TRBJ2-2	CASSSLPNTGELFF
16	TRBV28	.	TRBJ2-7	CASSRHPGTGTYEQYF
13	TRBV10-2	few	TRBJ2-5	CASSESRAGTQYF
16	TRBV7-9	.	TRBJ1-1	CASSPPVGLSNTEAFF
18	TRBV6-1	few	TRBJ2-1	CASRFLAGGPSSYNEQFF
12	TRBV30	few	TRBJ2-1	CAWSVQANEQFF
15	TRBV6-2/TRBV6-3	few	TRBJ2-6	CASRTPGSGANVLTF
14	TRBV12-3/TRBV12-4	many	TRBJ2-2	CASSLGSRTGELFF
15	TRBV27	.	TRBJ2-1	CASSFYPGVDNEQFF